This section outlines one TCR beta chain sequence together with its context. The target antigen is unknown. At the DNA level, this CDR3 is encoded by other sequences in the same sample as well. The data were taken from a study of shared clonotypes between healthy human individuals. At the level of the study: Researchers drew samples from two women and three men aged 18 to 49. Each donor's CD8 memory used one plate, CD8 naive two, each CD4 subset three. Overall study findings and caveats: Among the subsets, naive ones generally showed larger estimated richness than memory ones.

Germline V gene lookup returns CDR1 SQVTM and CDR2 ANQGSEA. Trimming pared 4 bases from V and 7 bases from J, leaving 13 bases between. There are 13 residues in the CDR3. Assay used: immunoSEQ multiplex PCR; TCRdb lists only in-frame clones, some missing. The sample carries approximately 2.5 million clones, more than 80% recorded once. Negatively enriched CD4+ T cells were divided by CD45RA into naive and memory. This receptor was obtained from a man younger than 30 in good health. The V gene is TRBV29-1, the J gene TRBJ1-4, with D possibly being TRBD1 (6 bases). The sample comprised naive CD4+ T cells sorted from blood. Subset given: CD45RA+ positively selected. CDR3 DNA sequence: TGCAGCGTTGGGGACACCGGGGGTGAAAAACTGTTTTTT. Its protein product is CSVGDTGGEKLFF.